This T cell receptor (beta chain) originates from a study of a mutant IDH1 vaccine in newly diagnosed glioma. Study at large: Patients received eight vaccinations in weeks 1, 3, 5, 7, 11, 15, 19, 23.

Time point meaning: week 23, last vaccination. A single vaccine dose contained 300 ug of mutant IDH1 20-mer peptide, and topical imiquimod was used with it. In regard to this clone: What it binds is not known.

Some clones are missing from TCRdb's copy, which holds only in-frame ones; the method was immunoSEQ multiplex PCR. Among approximately 44,000 clones listed, around 90% were seen once. The CDR3 totals 16 residues. The germline CDR1 and CDR2 sequences are SNHLY and FYNNEI. The trim removed 0 bases at V and 5 bases at J, leaving 7 bases unmatched. The TCR originated in a man aged 45-65 years with glioma. This chain joins TRBV2 and TRBJ2-5; 9 bases agree with TRBD1. The sample was PBMCs, taken from a glioma patient whose treatment included an IDH1 peptide vaccine. The CDR3 protein is CASSEAGGTGPETQYF. The CDR3 DNA reads TGTGCCAGCAGTGAAGCGGGGGGGACAGGGCCCGAGACCCAGTACTTC. Using reference TRBV2 and TRBJ2-5 for the parts outside the CDR3, the full variable domain is EPEVTQTPSHQVTQMGQEVILRCVPISNHLYFYWYRQILGQKVEFLVSFYNNEISEKSEIFDDQFSVERPDGSNFTLKIRSTKLEDSAMYFCASSEAGGTGPETQYFGPGTRLLVL.